The text below deals with one T cell receptor (beta chain). The data stem from a study of blood T cell repertoires in COVID-19. As originally analysed: Amplification from reference gene primers served as the basis for estimated nucleated cell counts. Assay: immunoSEQ multiplex PCR; the TCRdb copy retains only in-frame clones and omits some. The V and J calls and clone size were taken over from that table, and D and trimming were inferred from the DNA. This repertoire shows under 200,000 clones, under 85% found once; its top ten account for approximately 1.2%. The CDR3 has 17 amino acids. Germline CDR1 is LNHDA and CDR2 is SQIVND (reference sequence). Germline trimming cut 3 bases from V and 3 bases from J; bases unmatched to any gene: 11.

The genes are TRBV19 and TRBJ2-1; 7 bases align to TRBD2. This sequence originates from a man aged 55 to 69 who had recovered from COVID-19. Input material: peripheral blood. The CDR3 protein is CASSIGYSSGNYNEQFF. CDR3 coding DNA: TGTGCCAGTAGTATCGGGTATTCTAGCGGTAACTACAATGAGCAGTTCTTC. Complete variable domain (other parts from reference TRBV19 and TRBJ2-1): DGGITQSPKYLFRKEGQNVTLSCEQNLNHDAMYWYRQDPGQGLRLIYYSQIVNDFQKGDIAEGYSVSREKKESFPLTVTSAQKNPTAFYLCASSIGYSSGNYNEQFFGPGTRLTVL.